This entry lists 24 T cell receptor beta chains sequenced from one sample in a study of preoperative IRX-2 immunotherapy in early breast cancer (dated by TCRdb to about 2019). Taken with the paper, the label for treatment or condition translates to: preoperative locoregional IRX-2 cytokine immunotherapy. Library creation used the immunoSEQ multiplex PCR assay. In its TCRdb copy, this immuneACCESS table keeps in-frame sequences only and misses some clones. Where compared with another copy, unresolved V genes explain less than half of these, and the others have no known cause. This sample holds about 62,000 clones; roughly 95% were observed only once. Around 1.7% of the sample comes from the top ten. This material was obtained from a patient treated with IRX-2 immunotherapy. The receptors come from a human donor with breast cancer.

The genes are TRBV18 and TRBJ1-1, with D hard to call. The CDR3 totals 13 residues. In germline, CDR1 is KGHSH, CDR2 LQKENI. The V end was cut by 2 bases, the J end by 6 bases, with 10 bases between. The CDR3 DNA reads TGTGCCAGCTCACCAAGTGGTGTGCCTGAAGCTTTCTTT. This encodes CASSPSGVPEAFF.

The chain combines TRBV4-3 with TRBJ1-3; D ambiguous. V gave up 0 bases and J gave up 3 bases, with 3 bases separating them. The CDR3 extends over 13 amino acids. The V gene's germline CDR1 is LGHNA and CDR2 YSLEER. The CDR3 region is CASSQDRGNTIYF. The CDR3 bases are TGCGCCAGCAGCCAAGATCGTGGAAACACCATATATTTT.

This clone was found once. This chain uses TRBV5-1 with TRBJ2-5; 7 bases are shared with TRBD2. Per the germline V gene, CDR1 is SGHRS and CDR2 is YFSETQ. V lost 0 bases, J lost 1 base, and 3 bases stayed unmatched. CDR3 length: 15 residues. CDR3 sequence: CASSLGLAFQETQYF. For the CDR3, the DNA is TGCGCCAGCAGCTTGGGACTAGCCTTCCAAGAGACCCAGTACTTC.

The rearrangement links TRBV19 to TRBJ2-1; 7 bases are shared with TRBD2. CDR3 length: 14 residues. Trimming at V came to 6 bases and at J to 0 bases, leaving 2 bases not matched to a gene. Germline values: CDR1 LNHDA, CDR2 SQIVND (reference sequence). DNA of the CDR3: TGTGCCAGTAGCCGGACTAGCTCCTACAATGAGCAGTTCTTC. This gives the protein CASSRTSSYNEQFF.

This rearrangement joins TRBV6-1 to TRBJ2-7, with TRBD2 matching 13 bases. Germline-derived CDR1 and CDR2 are MNHNS and SASEGT. The CDR3 covers 12 residues. CDR3 DNA: TGTGGGGGGACTAGCGGGAACCACGAGCAGTACTTC. It yields the protein CGGTSGNHEQYF.

The chain employs TRBV15 and TRBJ2-1; D unclear. CDR1 and CDR2 (germline): LNHNV, YYDKDF (reference sequence). The CDR3 has 17 residues. Trimming left V 5 bases short and J 1 base short, with 18 bases between. The CDR3 reads CATSPSPIGWSYNEQFF. CDR3 in DNA: TGTGCCACCAGCCCAAGCCCTATCGGTTGGTCCTACAATGAGCAGTTCTTC.

J is TRBJ2-3 and V is TRBV11-2; a possible D gene is TRBD2 (5 bases). The V and J ends lost 5 bases and 0 bases respectively, with 18 bases between them. Germline assignment: CDR1 SGHAT and CDR2 FQNNGV. The CDR3 spans 17 residues. This CDR3 is CASSHGIRMTSTDTQYF. The CDR3 nucleotides read TGTGCCAGCAGCCACGGGATCAGGATGACTAGCACAGATACGCAGTATTTT. Variable domain in full (rest from reference TRBV11-2 and TRBJ2-3): EAGVAQSPRYKIIEKRQSVAFWCNPISGHATLYWYQQILGQGPKLLIQFQNNGVVDDSQLPKDRFSAERLKGVDSTLKIQPAKLEDSAVYLCASSHGIRMTSTDTQYFGPGTRLTVL.

The rearrangement uses TRBV4-1 and TRBJ1-2; unclear D gene. The CDR3 contains 15 residues. CDR1 and CDR2 from the germline V gene are MGHRA and YSYEKL. Trimming stripped 4 bases from V and 6 bases from J, with 18 bases between. For the CDR3, the DNA is TGCGCCAGCAGCCCACGACATGCGGGAGGTCATGGCTACACCTTC. It is translated as CASSPRHAGGHGYTF.

CDR3 nucleotide sequence: TGTGCCAGCAGTCGAGAGGAGTCTGGAAACACCATATATTTT. Protein sequence: CASSREESGNTIYF. The gene calls are TRBV6-6 and TRBJ1-3; D gene unclear. The CDR3 runs to 14 residues. Germline CDR1 and CDR2: MNHNY and SVGAGI (reference sequence). The V and J ends lost 5 bases and 1 base respectively, with 9 bases between them.

This sequence joins TRBV28 and TRBJ2-7; 8 bases fit TRBD1. CDR3 length: 14 residues. V was clipped by 2 bases and J by 6 bases; unmatched bases: 6. Germline lookup yields CDR1 MDHEN and CDR2 SYDVKM. CDR3 amino acids: CASSLHRTGGEQYF. The CDR3 DNA follows: TGTGCCAGCAGTTTACACCGTACAGGGGGCGAGCAGTACTTC.

In DNA, the CDR3 is TGTGCCAGCAGTGACGGACAGGGAACCTACGAGCAGTACTTC. Translated: CASSDGQGTYEQYF. The chain recombines TRBV6-5 with TRBJ2-7; 8 bases match TRBD1. The CDR3 runs 14 residues. V shed 5 bases, J shed 2 bases, and the junction held 5 bases outside the gene matches. Germline V gene lookup returns CDR1 MNHEY and CDR2 SVGAGI.

This chain connects TRBV7-2 to TRBJ1-1; weak D call: TRBD1 (6 bases). The V gene lost 6 bases and the J gene lost 4 bases, with 18 bases spanning the gap. The CDR3 spans 15 residues. The V gene's germline CDR1 is SGHTA and CDR2 FQGNSA. CDR3 residues: CASRLQTGDITEAFF. As DNA, the CDR3 is TGTGCCAGCAGGTTACAGACAGGTGATATCACTGAAGCTTTCTTT.

The chain has TRBV15 and TRBJ1-5; D might be TRBD1 (5 bases). This CDR3 contains 15 residues. Germline-derived CDR1 and CDR2 are LNHNV and YYDKDF (reference sequence). Trimming left V 0 bases short and J 4 bases short, with 10 bases between. CDR3 residues: CATSREDTGNQPQHF. CDR3 sequence (DNA): TGTGCCACCAGCAGAGAAGATACAGGTAATCAGCCCCAGCATTTT.

This clone appeared a single time. At one boundary the junction diverges from the germline segment, which might be a read error. J is TRBJ2-7 and V is TRBV28, with 7 bases identical to TRBD1. Germline assignment: CDR1 MDHEN and CDR2 SYDVKM. This CDR3 comprises 14 residues. This CDR3 is CASGFTGVGYEQYF. For the CDR3, the DNA is TGTGCCAGCGGTTTTACAGGGGTTGGCTACGAGCAGTACTTC.

The rearrangement uses TRBV5-1 and TRBJ2-1, with 9 nucleotides matching TRBD2. Unmatched junction bases numbered 4, after V lost 0 bases and J lost 3 bases. CDR1 is SGHRS, CDR2 YFSETQ, per germline. CDR3 length equals 16 residues. This CDR3 reads CASSLDSAGGYNEQFF. The CDR3 DNA reads as TGCGCCAGCAGCTTGGATTCAGCGGGGGGCTACAATGAGCAGTTCTTC.

The J gene is TRBJ2-2, the V gene TRBV10-3; D gene uncertain. The CDR3 totals 13 residues. Germline V lookup: CDR1 ENHRY, CDR2 SYGVKD. Trimming pared 7 bases from V and 2 bases from J, leaving 8 bases between. The DNA of the CDR3 is TGTGCCATCACCCCAGGAAACACCGGGGAGCTGTTTTTT. It encodes CAITPGNTGELFF.

The V call is TRBV5-5, the J call TRBJ1-3; D call uncertain. The germline gives CDR1 SGHKS, CDR2 YYEKEE (reference sequence). V lost 1 base and J lost 2, with 7 bases in between. The CDR3 has 14 amino acids. The CDR3 DNA is TGTGCCAGCAGCTTGTGGGTGGCTGGAAACACCATATATTTT. Its protein is CASSLWVAGNTIYF.

The genes are TRBV2 and TRBJ2-1; D possibly uses TRBD1 or TRBD2 (5 bases each). This CDR3 is 13 amino acids long. CDR1 is SNHLY, CDR2 FYNNEI, per germline. Trimming left V 3 bases short and J 6 bases short, with 9 bases between. The CDR3 loop is CASSEGVFNEQFF. CDR3 in DNA: TGTGCCAGCAGTGAGGGGGTTTTCAATGAGCAGTTCTTC.

The V and J genes are TRBV5-1 and TRBJ2-1, with 9 bases lining up with TRBD2. The CDR3 extends over 17 amino acids. The ends lost 2 bases at V and 2 bases at J; junction bases unmatched: 8. CDR1 is SGHRS, CDR2 YFSETQ, per germline. CDR3: CASSLGRAGGTYNEQFF. The CDR3 bases are TGCGCCAGCAGCTTAGGCCGAGCGGGAGGAACCTACAATGAGCAGTTCTTC.

The V call is TRBV7-9, the J call TRBJ1-2; maybe TRBD1 (5 bases). V was cut by 5 bases and J by 7 bases, with 11 bases left in between. Germline-derived CDR1 and CDR2 are SEHNR and FQNEAQ (reference sequence). The CDR3 has 12 residues. The CDR3 here is CASSRDGSGYTF. DNA of the CDR3: TGTGCCAGCAGCCGGGACGGCTCTGGCTACACCTTC.

The chain joins TRBV4-2 to TRBJ1-1; 7 bases line up with TRBD1. There are 13 residues in the CDR3. The V segment lost 4 bases and the J segment 4 bases; nucleotides outside the gene matches: 3. From germline, CDR1 is LGHNA and CDR2 YNFKEQ. CDR3 residues: CASSPQGGTEAFF. In DNA, the CDR3 is TGTGCCAGCAGCCCGCAGGGGGGCACTGAAGCTTTCTTT.

The chain carries TRBV4-1 and TRBJ2-4; TRBD2 matches 14 bases. V lost 4 bases, J lost 1 base, and 6 bases stayed unmatched. Per the germline V gene, CDR1 is MGHRA and CDR2 is YSYEKL. This CDR3 region has 18 residues. The CDR3 spells CASSLGLAGGGAKNIQYF. The CDR3 nucleotides read TGCGCCAGCAGCCTAGGACTAGCGGGGGGAGGTGCCAAAAACATTCAGTACTTC.

The V call is TRBV7-9, the J call TRBJ2-3; D is unresolved. The CDR3 loop spans 14 amino acids. CDR1 and CDR2 (germline): SEHNR, FQNEAQ (reference sequence). Between the trimmed V and J ends, which lost 3 bases and 0 bases, there was a span of 7 bases. The CDR3 loop reads CASSFGTSTDTQYF. In nucleotides, the CDR3 is TGTGCCAGCAGCTTTGGAACAAGCACAGATACGCAGTATTTT.

The chain employs TRBV5-8 and TRBJ1-1, with TRBD1 as a possible D gene (5 bases). The CDR3 is made up of 14 amino acids. Between the trimmed V and J ends, which lost 0 bases and 7 bases, there was a span of 13 bases. The germline CDR1 and CDR2 sequences are SGHTS and YDEGEE. The CDR3 DNA reads TGTGCCAGCAGCTTGGTGGGGCGTGTGATTGAAGCTTTCTTT. It translates to CASSLVGRVIEAFF.